This record concerns one TCR beta chain sequence. Its specificity is unknown. The sample belongs to a study of cytomegalovirus exposure and HLA in healthy donors. Study-level background: The roughly 700 first-cohort repertoires shared a platform with the approximately 120 validation repertoires, as reported in a later analysis. General study results and limits: TCR sequences were mostly rare, though some public TCRs occurred in many donors. In vitro assays verified that three CMV-associated chains recognized CMV antigens specifically.

The method was immunoSEQ multiplex PCR; TCRdb's version includes in-frame clones alone and lacks a portion of them. The sample shows about 250,000 clones, roughly 87% of them seen only once. Looked up from germline, CDR1 is MNHEY and CDR2 is SMNVEV (reference sequence). The CDR3 runs to 15 residues. J was trimmed by 3 bases and V by 3 bases; bases with no gene match: 7. The sequenced sample was PBMCs. The sequence was obtained from a man between 18 and 35 years old in good health and CMV-seropositive. J is TRBJ1-2 and V is TRBV27, with TRBD1 matching over 7 bases. The CDR3 DNA follows: TGTGCCAGCAGTTTTCGGGGGACAGAGGACTATGGCTACACCTTC. Encoded protein: CASSFRGTEDYGYTF.